These 14 T cell receptor beta chains came from one sample sequenced in a study of graft-versus-host responses after intestinal transplantation. The protocol was immunoSEQ multiplex PCR, while the TCRdb copy is restricted to in-frame clones and leaves out a portion. The data show about 98,000 clones, about 83% seen once. The source was PBMCs, collected 255 days after intestinal transplant. The receptors come from a human patient who received an intestinal transplant, so some T cells may come from the graft donor.

The chain has TRBV7-9 and TRBJ2-3, with 9 bases identical to TRBD2. Germline V gene data show CDR1 as SEHNR and CDR2 as FQNEAQ (reference sequence). V shed 5 bases, J shed 0 bases, and the junction held 3 bases outside the gene matches. This CDR3 contains 15 residues. DNA for the CDR3: TGTGCCAGCAGCCAAGGGACTAGCAGCACAGATACGCAGTATTTT. It codes for CASSQGTSSTDTQYF. The entire variable domain, with the rest obtained from reference TRBV7-9 and TRBJ2-3, is as follows: DTGVSQNPRHKITKRGQNVTFRCDPISEHNRLYWYRQTLGQGPEFLTYFQNEAQLEKSRLLSDRFSAERPKGSFSTLEIQRTEQGDSAMYLCASSQGTSSTDTQYFGPGTRLTVL.

V gene TRBV4-2 combines with J gene TRBJ1-2; D is perhaps TRBD1 (6 bases). CDR3 length: 15 residues. The germline V and J ends were trimmed by 4 bases and 4 bases, with 16 bases remaining between them. CDR1 is LGHNA, CDR2 YNFKEQ, per germline. CDR3 nucleotides: TGTGCCAGCAGCCTATACAGGGAAGGTAGCTATGGCTACACCTTC. It is translated as CASSLYREGSYGYTF.

The rearrangement joins TRBV5-6 to TRBJ2-7; TRBD1 matches 8 bases. J gave up 3 bases and V 4 bases, and 9 bases lay outside the gene matches. Germline V gene lookup returns CDR1 SGHDT and CDR2 YYEEEE. This CDR3 comprises 15 residues. The CDR3 sequence: CASSAPGQALYEQYF. CDR3 bases: TGTGCCAGCAGCGCCCCGGGACAGGCCCTCTACGAGCAGTACTTC.

The gene calls are TRBV10-3 and TRBJ1-1; D is perhaps TRBD1 (6 bases). Germline V gene data show CDR1 as ENHRY and CDR2 as SYGVKD. The V end lost 2 bases, the J end lost 5 bases, and 9 bases lay between the germline ends. The CDR3 is 13 amino acids. The CDR3 DNA reads TGTGCCATCAGTGAGGGGGGGCGGACTGAAGCTTTCTTT. Its translation: CAISEGGRTEAFF.

This chain uses TRBV10-3 with TRBJ2-7; 8 positions agree with TRBD2. The CDR3 totals 16 residues. Trimming cost V 2 bases and J 0 bases; bases outside gene matches: 6. The germline V gene encodes CDR1 ENHRY and CDR2 SYGVKD. CDR3 sequence: CAISETSGLSSYEQYF. CDR3 bases: TGTGCCATCAGTGAGACTAGCGGTTTAAGCTCCTACGAGCAGTACTTC.

The chain couples TRBV27 to TRBJ2-7; D may be TRBD1 or TRBD2 (5 bases each). The CDR3 runs to 15 residues. Germline assignment: CDR1 MNHEY and CDR2 SMNVEV (reference sequence). The germline V and J ends were trimmed by 4 bases and 4 bases, with 17 bases remaining between them. The CDR3 loop is CASSSQPGPLYEQYF. The CDR3 region has the DNA TGTGCCAGCAGTTCACAACCGGGACCATTATACGAGCAGTACTTC.

This clone was detected only once. This chain uses TRBV7-9 with TRBJ1-1; D might be TRBD1 (5 bases). The V gene's germline CDR1 is SEHNR and CDR2 FQNEAQ (reference sequence). Trimming took off 5 bases at V and 4 bases at J, with 17 bases between the two ends. The CDR3 runs 15 residues. CDR3 residues: CASSTRQLGITEAFF. The CDR3 bases are TGTGCCAGCAGCACAAGACAGTTAGGCATCACTGAAGCTTTCTTT.

The CDR3: CASSGETGNQPQHF. Written as DNA, the CDR3 is TGTGCCAGCAGTGGGGAGACAGGGAATCAGCCCCAGCATTTT. V is TRBV6-4 and J is TRBJ1-5, with 7 bases that match TRBD1. V shed 4 bases, J shed 4 bases, and the junction held 4 bases outside the gene matches. Germline-derived CDR1 and CDR2 are MRHNA and SNTAGT. CDR3 size: 14 residues.

The CDR3 reads CASSLVREAYAEAFF. In DNA form, the CDR3 reads TGTGCCAGCAGCTTAGTGCGGGAGGCTTACGCTGAAGCTTTCTTT. The chain recombines TRBV7-2 with TRBJ1-1; D not resolved. V lost 1 base, J lost 6 bases, and 15 bases lay in between. Per germline, CDR1 SGHTA and CDR2 FQGNSA. This CDR3 region has 15 residues.

The DNA for the CDR3 is TGTGCCAGCAGCGTAGTTACGGAATTGAACACTGAAGCTTTCTTT. Amino acid sequence: CASSVVTELNTEAFF. This sequence joins TRBV9 and TRBJ1-1; D gene ambiguous. Trimming cost V 0 bases and J 0 bases, with 9 bases left between them. CDR3 length: 15 amino acids. Germline CDR1 SGDLS, CDR2 YYNGEE.

This sequence joins TRBV5-6 and TRBJ2-7; weak D call: TRBD1 (5 bases). V lost 0 bases, J lost 1 base, and 11 bases lay in between. This CDR3 region has 15 residues. Per the germline V gene, CDR1 is SGHDT and CDR2 is YYEEEE. The CDR3 coding sequence is TGTGCCAGCAGCTTGGTATCTCCAGGGTCCTACGAGCAGTACGTC. It codes for CASSLVSPGSYEQYV.

The chain carries TRBV7-9 and TRBJ1-2, with 9 bases that match TRBD1. V lost 3 bases and J lost 4; bases outside the gene matches: 3. CDR3 length: 14 residues. In germline, CDR1 is SEHNR, CDR2 FQNEAQ (reference sequence). The CDR3 DNA follows: TGTGCCAGCAGCTTCACAGGGGGCTCCTATGGCTACACCTTC. Its translation is CASSFTGGSYGYTF.

The V and J genes are TRBV30 and TRBJ2-2; D call uncertain. The V gene's germline CDR1 is GTSNPN and CDR2 SVGIG (reference sequence). Trimming took 0 bases from V and 4 from J, leaving 9 bases between them. The CDR3 is 14 residues long. The CDR3, as DNA: TGTGCCTGGAGTGTCCACAGCGTCACCGGGGAGCTGTTTTTT. Translation gives CAWSVHSVTGELFF. Full variable domain (outside the CDR3, taken from reference TRBV30 and TRBJ2-2): SQTIHQWPATLVQPVGSPLSLECTVEGTSNPNLYWYRQAAGRGLQLLFYSVGIGQISSEVPQNLSASRPQDRQFILSSKKLLLSDSGFYLCAWSVHSVTGELFFGEGSRLTVL.

The chain is built from TRBV29-1 and TRBJ2-2, with D unclear. CDR3 length: 13 residues. Deletions cut 4 bases from V and 1 base from J, with 7 bases between. Germline V CDR1 and CDR2: SQVTM, ANQGSEA. DNA for the CDR3: TGCAGCGTTGGGTCCCTGAACACCGGGGAGCTGTTTTTT. It is translated as CSVGSLNTGELFF.